This passage covers 23 T cell receptor beta chains from one sample sequenced in a study of T cell responses to AZD1222 COVID-19 vaccine. TCRdb keeps only in-frame clones here, not all; method: immunoSEQ multiplex PCR. The data hold 120,000 or so clones, with 92% observed a single time. The specimen comprised peripheral blood, sampled on day 0 of AZD1222 vaccination. The receptors here all came from an adult in good health.

The chain employs TRBV20-1 and TRBJ1-3; D is unresolved. Per the germline V gene, CDR1 is DFQATT and CDR2 is SNEGSKA (reference sequence). The CDR3 covers 13 residues. V lost 3 bases and J lost 3, with 9 bases in between. CDR3 in amino acids: CSASRTDGNTIYF. As DNA, the CDR3 is TGCAGTGCTAGTCGCACAGATGGAAACACCATATATTTT.

The chain joins TRBV5-1 to TRBJ2-5; 9 bases are a match to TRBD2. The CDR3 is made up of 15 amino acids. V lost 2 bases and J lost 0; bases outside the gene matches: 2. The germline V gene encodes CDR1 SGHRS and CDR2 YFSETQ. CDR3 region: CASSLLAGYQETQYF. CDR3 DNA sequence: TGCGCCAGCAGCTTACTAGCGGGTTACCAAGAGACCCAGTACTTC. The variable domain in full, with the rest retrieved from reference TRBV5-1 and TRBJ2-5, is KAGVTQTPRYLIKTRGQQVTLSCSPISGHRSVSWYQQTPGQGLQFLFEYFSETQRNKGNFPGRFSGRQFSNSRSEMNVSTLELGDSALYLCASSLLAGYQETQYFGPGTRLLVL.

This chain joins TRBV28 and TRBJ1-5; no clear D gene. CDR1 MDHEN and CDR2 SYDVKM come from the germline V gene. This CDR3 contains 14 residues. The V gene lost 1 base and the J gene lost 4 bases, with 8 bases spanning the gap. The CDR3 DNA reads as TGTGCCAGCAGTTTATCTTCCCTTAATCAGCCCCAGCATTTT. This encodes CASSLSSLNQPQHF.

This clone has just a few counts. The genes are TRBV7-3 and TRBJ1-1, with TRBD1 as a possible D gene (6 bases). Trimming cost V 5 bases and J 2 bases, with 12 bases left between them. Germline assignment: CDR1 SGHTA and CDR2 FQGTGA. The CDR3 has 14 amino acids. This CDR3 is CASSVNRENTEAFF. The CDR3 bases are TGTGCCAGCAGCGTTAACAGGGAAAACACTGAAGCTTTCTTT.

This chain connects TRBV6-1 to TRBJ2-2; D is perhaps TRBD2 (5 bases). CDR1 MNHNS and CDR2 SASEGT come from the germline V gene. The CDR3 length is 19 residues. V was trimmed by 0 bases and J by 6 bases, leaving 23 bases between them. CDR3 nucleotide sequence: TGTGCCAGCAGTGAAGCCCCCCTGGGAGCGGCCGGGATTGCCGGGGAGCTGTTTTTT. Its translation: CASSEAPLGAAGIAGELFF.

This rearrangement joins TRBV10-3 to TRBJ1-6, with D hard to call. V was cut by 0 bases and J by 0 bases, with 12 bases left in between. The V gene's germline CDR1 is ENHRY and CDR2 SYGVKD. There are 18 residues in the CDR3. Here the CDR3 DNA reads TGTGCCATCAGTGAGTCGGTGACAAGGAGCTCCTATAATTCACCCCTCCACTTT. Its translation: CAISESVTRSSYNSPLHF.

The chain employs TRBV7-2 and TRBJ1-2; unclear D gene. Trimming left V 5 bases short and J 5 bases short, with 12 bases between. CDR3 length equals 13 residues. CDR1 and CDR2 (germline): SGHTA, FQGNSA. CDR3 sequence: CASSIQAAYGYTF. CDR3 bases: TGTGCCAGCAGCATCCAGGCCGCATATGGCTACACCTTC.

Comment on this clone: Distinct nucleotide sequences in the sample also encode this CDR3. The CDR3 DNA follows: TGTGCCAGCAGCCCCAACAGGGGCGACACTGAAGCTTTCTTT. This codes for CASSPNRGDTEAFF. The genes are TRBV7-9 and TRBJ1-1; TRBD1 matches 7 bases. The CDR3 is 14 residues long. Germline-derived CDR1 and CDR2 are SEHNR and FQNEAQ (reference sequence). V trimming: 5 bases; J trimming: 3 bases; junction bases outside the gene matches: 6.

The chain combines TRBV15 with TRBJ2-2, with D possibly TRBD2 on 6 matching bases. Germline CDR1 reads LNHNV; CDR2 reads YYDKDF (reference sequence). This CDR3 region has 14 residues. Trimming stripped 0 bases from V and 7 bases from J, with 9 bases between. CDR3 nucleotides: TGTGCCACCAGCAGAGAACGGGGGATCGGGGAGCTGTTTTTT. This gives the protein CATSRERGIGELFF.

The chain combines TRBV5-5 with TRBJ1-4; maybe TRBD1 (6 bases). Trimming took 4 bases from V and 10 from J, leaving 17 bases between them. CDR3 size: 14 residues. Looked up from germline, CDR1 is SGHKS and CDR2 is YYEKEE (reference sequence). CDR3 residues: CASSDDSGAGKLFF. For the CDR3, the DNA is TGTGCCAGCAGCGACGACTCAGGGGCTGGAAAACTGTTTTTT. Complete variable domain (other parts from reference TRBV5-5 and TRBJ1-4): DAGVTQSPTHLIKTRGQQVTLRCSPISGHKSVSWYQQVLGQGPQFIFQYYEKEERGRGNFPDRFSARQFPNYSSELNVNALLLGDSALYLCASSDDSGAGKLFFGSGTQLSVL.

This clone was recorded once. J is TRBJ2-5 and V is TRBV28, with D perhaps TRBD2 (5 bases). The CDR3 consists of 14 residues. In germline, CDR1 is MDHEN, CDR2 SYDVKM. Trimming shortened V by 5 bases and J by 2 bases, and 12 bases separated the two germline ends. The CDR3 DNA reads TGTGCCAGCAGTCACCACCCGGGGCAAGAGACCCAGTACTTC. Translation: CASSHHPGQETQYF.

The chain recombines TRBV7-8 with TRBJ1-1, with TRBD1 matching 7 bases. Germline CDR1 SGHVS, CDR2 FQNEAQ. The J segment lost 5 bases and the V segment lost 0 bases, leaving 9 bases of the junction unmatched. This CDR3 has 16 amino acids. Here the CDR3 reads CASSLASAGGRTEAFF. CDR3 in DNA: TGTGCCAGCAGCTTAGCGTCGGCAGGGGGTAGGACTGAAGCTTTCTTT.

The chain has TRBV20-1 and TRBJ2-1; 8 bases match TRBD2. The trim removed 3 bases at V and 4 bases at J, leaving 5 bases unmatched. The CDR3 runs 14 residues. Germline V lookup: CDR1 DFQATT, CDR2 SNEGSKA (reference sequence). The CDR3: CSASSGGGYNEQFF. Here the CDR3 DNA reads TGCAGTGCTAGTTCGGGCGGGGGGTACAATGAGCAGTTCTTC.

This rearrangement joins TRBV6-5 to TRBJ1-1; D gene unclear. CDR1 is MNHEY and CDR2 is SVGAGI in the germline V gene. The CDR3 is 13 residues long. Trimming removed 0 bases at V and 5 bases at J, with 7 bases between. The CDR3 DNA reads TGTGCCAGCAGTTACTCAAGCAAGACTGAAGCTTTCTTT. Amino acids: CASSYSSKTEAFF.

This clone turned up a few times. This chain uses TRBV5-6 with TRBJ1-2; D not resolved. The CDR3 has 14 residues. The V end lost 4 bases, the J end lost 9 bases, and 19 bases lay between the germline ends. Germline V gene data show CDR1 as SGHDT and CDR2 as YYEEEE. This CDR3 reads CASSAGLWPMSYTF. DNA for the CDR3: TGTGCCAGCAGCGCAGGACTGTGGCCTATGAGCTACACCTTC.

This chain connects TRBV19 to TRBJ1-5; 7 bases line up with TRBD1. Germline loops: CDR1 LNHDA, CDR2 SQIVND (reference sequence). V lost 6 bases to trimming and J lost 3 bases; unmatched junction nucleotides: 14. This CDR3 is 17 amino acids long. This chain's CDR3 is CASRGPGGGQFNQPQHF. The CDR3 coding sequence is TGTGCCAGTAGGGGACCAGGGGGGGGCCAATTCAATCAGCCCCAGCATTTT.

J is TRBJ2-5 and V is TRBV9, with a tentative D call TRBD2 (5 bases). Germline CDR1 SGDLS, CDR2 YYNGEE. Between the trimmed V and J ends, which lost 0 bases and 4 bases, there was a span of 10 bases. There are 14 residues in the CDR3. The chain's CDR3 is CASSVGGFRETQYF. The DNA of the CDR3 is TGTGCCAGCAGCGTAGGCGGGTTCCGAGAGACCCAGTACTTC.

V usage is TRBV7-3 and J usage is TRBJ2-3; maybe TRBD2 (6 bases). V lost 2 bases to trimming and J lost 1 base, with 10 bases between them. CDR1 SGHTA and CDR2 FQGTGA come from the germline V gene. The CDR3 covers 15 residues. The CDR3 DNA reads TGTGCCAGCAGCTTAGATTCTAGCGGCACAGATACGCAGTATTTT. This translates into CASSLDSSGTDTQYF.

The chain recombines TRBV11-2 with TRBJ1-2; 8 nucleotides line up with TRBD1. The V gene's germline CDR1 is SGHAT and CDR2 FQNNGV. The V gene end was trimmed by 4 bases and the J gene end by 0 bases; junction bases not matched to a gene: 7. There are 16 residues in the CDR3. CDR3 amino acids: CASSYDRGISNYGYTF. The DNA for the CDR3 is TGTGCCAGCAGCTACGACAGGGGAATCTCTAACTATGGCTACACCTTC.

This chain links TRBV11-2 with TRBJ1-2, with D perhaps TRBD1 (5 bases). CDR3 length: 14 residues. V dropped 6 bases and J dropped 0 bases, with 11 bases sitting between them. The germline gives CDR1 SGHAT, CDR2 FQNNGV. The CDR3 bases are TGTGCCAGCAGTTCGACAGCAGCTAACTATGGCTACACCTTC. This encodes CASSSTAANYGYTF. Filled out from reference TRBV11-2 and TRBJ1-2, the complete variable domain reads EAGVAQSPRYKIIEKRQSVAFWCNPISGHATLYWYQQILGQGPKLLIQFQNNGVVDDSQLPKDRFSAERLKGVDSTLKIQPAKLEDSAVYLCASSSTAANYGYTFGSGTRLTVV.

The sample holds one count of this clone. The J gene is TRBJ2-4, the V gene TRBV7-2, with TRBD1 matching over 11 bases. Germline V lookup: CDR1 SGHTA, CDR2 FQGNSA. This CDR3 is 16 amino acids long. Trimming took 5 bases from V and 1 from J; bases not matched to a gene: 4. The CDR3 region is CASSPGQGGAKNIQYF. CDR3 DNA: TGTGCCAGCAGCCCGGGACAGGGGGGTGCCAAAAACATTCAGTACTTC.

The chain uses TRBV3-1 (or the pseudogene TRBV3-2) and TRBJ2-1; 12 nucleotides match TRBD2. Germline V gene data show CDR1 as LGHDT and CDR2 as YNNKEL (reference sequence). The J segment lost 4 bases and the V segment lost 5 bases, leaving 12 bases of the junction unmatched. This CDR3 is 18 amino acids long. CDR3 region: CASSYHAPGTSGYNEQFF. DNA for the CDR3: TGTGCCAGCAGCTACCACGCCCCCGGGACTAGCGGGTACAATGAGCAGTTCTTC.

This rearrangement joins TRBV28 to TRBJ2-1; D not certain. This CDR3 comprises 15 residues. V gave up 2 bases and J gave up 0 bases, with 8 bases separating them. CDR1 and CDR2 from the germline V gene are MDHEN and SYDVKM. CDR3 protein: CASSLSSSSYNEQFF. As DNA, the CDR3 is TGTGCCAGCAGTTTAAGCTCAAGCTCCTACAATGAGCAGTTCTTC. Full variable domain (outside the CDR3, taken from reference TRBV28 and TRBJ2-1): DVKVTQSSRYLVKRTGEKVFLECVQDMDHENMFWYRQDPGLGLRLIYFSYDVKMKEKGDIPEGYSVSREKKERFSLILESASTNQTSMYLCASSLSSSSYNEQFFGPGTRLTVL.